This T cell receptor (beta chain) was observed in a study of OX40 agonist ivuxolimab in advanced cancers. Looking at the study overall: At about 82% male, the cohort had a mean age of 60 years, ranging from about 23 to 80. Of the patients, three showed partial responses, one with hepatocellular carcinoma and two with cutaneous melanoma. Study-wide findings and caveats: Compared with CD4+, CD8+ T cells on average had more expanded clones. The investigators did not determine what antigen specificity the expanded peripheral T cells had.

The method was immunoSEQ multiplex PCR; TCRdb's version includes in-frame clones alone and lacks a portion of them. The sample holds 58,000 or so clones, over 75% seen once. Details on this clone: As yet, its antigen is unknown. An end of the junction differs from the germline gene, which may be a read error.

The CDR3 is 15 amino acids. Germline CDR1 is SGHRS and CDR2 is YFSETQ. The clonotype comes from an adult with an advanced solid tumor such as melanoma, head and neck, liver or kidney cancer. The sample was CD4+ or CD8+ T cells sorted from blood, taken in a trial of the OX40 agonist ivuxolimab. V and J are TRBV5-1 and TRBJ2-1; the D gene could be TRBD1 or TRBD2 (7 bases each). Written as DNA, the CDR3 is TGCGCCAGCAGAGCTGTGGGAGGGGGCTACAGTGAGCAGTTCTTC. It is translated as CASRAVGGGYSEQFF. Full variable domain (missing parts from reference TRBV5-1 and TRBJ2-1): KAGVTQTPRYLIKTRGQQVTLSCSPISGHRSVSWYQQTPGQGLQFLFEYFSETQRNKGNFPGRFSGRQFSNSRSEMNVSTLELGDSALYLCASRAVGGGYSEQFFGPGTRLTVL.